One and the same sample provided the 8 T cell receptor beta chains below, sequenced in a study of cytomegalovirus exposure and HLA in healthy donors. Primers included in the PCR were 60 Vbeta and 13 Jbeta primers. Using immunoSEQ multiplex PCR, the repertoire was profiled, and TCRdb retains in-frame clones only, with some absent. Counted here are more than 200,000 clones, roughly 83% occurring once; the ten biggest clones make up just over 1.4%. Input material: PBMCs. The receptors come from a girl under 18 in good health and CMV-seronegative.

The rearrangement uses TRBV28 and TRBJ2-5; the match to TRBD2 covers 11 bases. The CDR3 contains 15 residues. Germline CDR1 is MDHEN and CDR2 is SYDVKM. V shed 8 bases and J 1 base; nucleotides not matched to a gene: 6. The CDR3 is CASGTSGITQETQYF. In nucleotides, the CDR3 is TGTGCCAGCGGGACTAGCGGCATTACCCAAGAGACCCAGTACTTC.

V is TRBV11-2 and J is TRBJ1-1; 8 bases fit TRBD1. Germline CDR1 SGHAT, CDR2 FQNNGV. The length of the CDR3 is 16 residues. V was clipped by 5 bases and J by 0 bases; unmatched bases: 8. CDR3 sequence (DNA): TGTGCCAGCAGCGCCCGACAGGGGACCATGAACACTGAAGCTTTCTTT. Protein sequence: CASSARQGTMNTEAFF.

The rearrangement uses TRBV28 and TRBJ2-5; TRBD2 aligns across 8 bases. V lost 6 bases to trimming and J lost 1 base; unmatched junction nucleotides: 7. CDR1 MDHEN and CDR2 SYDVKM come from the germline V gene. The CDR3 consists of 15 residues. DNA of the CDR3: TGTGCCAGCAGCCGTAACCTAGCGGGCCAAGAGACCCAGTACTTC. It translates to CASSRNLAGQETQYF.

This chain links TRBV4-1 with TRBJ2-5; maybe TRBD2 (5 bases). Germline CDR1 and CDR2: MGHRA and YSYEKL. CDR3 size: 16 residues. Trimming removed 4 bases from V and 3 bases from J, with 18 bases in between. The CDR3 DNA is TGCGCCAGCAGCCTCCAAGGAGGCGGGTTAAAAGAGACCCAGTACTTC. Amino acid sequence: CASSLQGGGLKETQYF.

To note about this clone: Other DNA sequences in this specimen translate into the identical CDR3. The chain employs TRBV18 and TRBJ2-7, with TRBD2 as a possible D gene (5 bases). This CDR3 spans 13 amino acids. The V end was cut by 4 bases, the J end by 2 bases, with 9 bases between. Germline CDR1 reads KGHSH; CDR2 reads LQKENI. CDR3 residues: CASSRGLTYEQYF. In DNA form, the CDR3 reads TGTGCCAGCTCACGCGGGCTGACCTACGAGCAGTACTTC.

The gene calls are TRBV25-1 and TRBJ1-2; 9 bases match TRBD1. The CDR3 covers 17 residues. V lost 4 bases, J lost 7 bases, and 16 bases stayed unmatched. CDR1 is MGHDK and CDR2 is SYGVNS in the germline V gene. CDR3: CASSGIRDRAGRGGYTF. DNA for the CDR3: TGTGCCAGCAGTGGAATCCGGGACAGGGCTGGTCGAGGTGGCTACACCTTC.

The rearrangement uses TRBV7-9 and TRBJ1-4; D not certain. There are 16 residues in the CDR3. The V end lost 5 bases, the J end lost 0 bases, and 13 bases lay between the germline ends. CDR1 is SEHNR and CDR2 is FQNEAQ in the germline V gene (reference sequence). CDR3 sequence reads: CASSPGQSATNEKLFF. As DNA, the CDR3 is TGTGCCAGCAGCCCCGGTCAATCTGCAACTAATGAAAAACTGTTTTTT.

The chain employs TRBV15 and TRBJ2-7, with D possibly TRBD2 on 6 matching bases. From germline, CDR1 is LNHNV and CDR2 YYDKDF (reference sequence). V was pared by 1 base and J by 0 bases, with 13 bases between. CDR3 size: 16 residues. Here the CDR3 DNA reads TGTGCCACCAGCAGAGTAGCCGGGAGCGCCTCCTACGAGCAGTACTTC. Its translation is CATSRVAGSASYEQYF.